The source of this T cell receptor beta chain is a study of blood T cells in healthy people across ages. Each donor supplied approximately 10 milliliters of peripheral blood. A second about 6 to 11 cycle PCR used barcoded and J-beta primers. Each cDNA molecule carried a tag from a template-switch adaptor that contained 12 random nucleotides. MiXCR was run by TCRdb on the 5' RACE reads, yielding one entry per CDR3 protein. The profile shows around 1,900,000 distinct CDR3 sequences, more than 35% of them singletons. About this clonotype itself: Its target is not known.

The CDR3 consists of 16 residues. In germline, CDR1 is MNHEY, CDR2 SVGAGI. V was clipped by 6 bases and J by 4 bases, with 21 bases between them. Findings and caveats of the study: Donor CMV status, an unknown factor, possibly confounded changes in expanded clonotypes.

Sequencing was performed on blood. The receptor's source is a human donor in good health. The rearrangement links TRBV6-5 to TRBJ1-1; D is uncertain. CDR3: CASSLSDDSLSTEAFF. Here the CDR3 DNA reads TGTGCCAGCAGCCTAAGCGACGACTCCCTGTCCACTGAAGCTTTCTTT.